These 18 T cell receptor beta chains share one sample of origin, sequenced in a study of T cells in localized non-small cell lung cancer. Sequencing was performed with immunoSEQ multiplex PCR; in TCRdb, only in-frame clones are kept and a portion is missing. The sample yields approximately 81,000 clones, approximately 90% seen once. Here the sequenced sample was peripheral blood, taken before any cancer treatment. The receptors stem from a woman aged 35-75 years with stage I squamous cell lung carcinoma.

This rearrangement joins TRBV18 to TRBJ2-5; D remains ambiguous. Trimming removed 1 base from V and 5 bases from J, with 2 bases in between. Germline V CDR1 and CDR2: KGHSH, LQKENI. CDR3 length: 11 residues. The DNA for the CDR3 is TGTGCCAGCTCACCACGGGAGACCCAGTACTTC. Translating it yields CASSPRETQYF.

V and J are TRBV7-9 and TRBJ1-2; D might be TRBD1 (5 bases). V was pared by 6 bases and J by 8 bases, with 16 bases between. The CDR3 consists of 13 residues. The V gene's germline CDR1 is SEHNR and CDR2 FQNEAQ (reference sequence). The CDR3 DNA sequence: TGTGCCAGCAGATCGCAGGGAGTAGGGGGCTACACCTTC. Translation gives CASRSQGVGGYTF.

The V call is TRBV7-3, the J call TRBJ2-5, with 8 bases aligning to TRBD1. This CDR3 spans 14 amino acids. Germline V gene lookup returns CDR1 SGHTA and CDR2 FQGTGA. Losses at the gene ends were 2 bases for V and 5 bases for J; bases not matched to a gene: 4. This CDR3 reads CASSLAGGGETQYF. The CDR3 DNA is TGTGCCAGCAGCTTAGCAGGGGGCGGGGAGACCCAGTACTTC.

This clone appeared a few times. CDR3 nucleotides: TGTGCCAGCAGCCCTCCAGGGGTGCATTCCTACAATGAGCAGTTCTTC. Translating it yields CASSPPGVHSYNEQFF. This sequence joins TRBV9 and TRBJ2-1, with D possibly being TRBD1 (6 bases). Trimming left V 4 bases short and J 1 base short, with 15 bases between. This CDR3 contains 16 residues. Germline assignment: CDR1 SGDLS and CDR2 YYNGEE. Based on the CDR3 plus reference TRBV9 and TRBJ2-1, the full variable domain is DSGVTQTPKHLITATGQRVTLRCSPRSGDLSVYWYQQSLDQGLQFLIQYYNGEERAKGNILERFSAQQFPDLHSELNLSSLELGDSALYFCASSPPGVHSYNEQFFGPGTRLTVL.

The chain has TRBV5-1 and TRBJ2-3; D remains ambiguous. This CDR3 comprises 14 residues. V lost 4 bases and J lost 2, with 11 bases in between. Germline assignment: CDR1 SGHRS and CDR2 YFSETQ. Written as DNA, the CDR3 is TGCGCCAGCAGCCCCGAACCCCCCACAGATACGCAGTATTTT. This translates into CASSPEPPTDTQYF.

V usage is TRBV6-1 and J usage is TRBJ2-7, with a tentative D call TRBD2 (6 bases). The CDR3 spans 10 residues. Germline loops: CDR1 MNHNS, CDR2 SASEGT. V shed 7 bases and J shed 5 bases, with 6 bases lying between them. The CDR3 DNA follows: TGTGCCAGCACGGGGGACGAGCAGTACTTC. Translating it yields CASTGDEQYF.

V usage is TRBV25-1 and J usage is TRBJ2-7; D is possibly TRBD2 (6 bases). V lost 8 bases to trimming and J lost 5 bases, with 19 bases between them. The CDR3 has 14 residues. The germline V gene encodes CDR1 MGHDK and CDR2 SYGVNS. CDR3 amino acids: CASLGAGRLHEQYF. DNA for the CDR3: TGTGCCAGCCTTGGGGCAGGGAGGTTGCACGAGCAGTACTTC.

The gene calls are TRBV5-1 and TRBJ2-7; D unclear. In germline, CDR1 is SGHRS, CDR2 YFSETQ. V lost 0 bases, J lost 3 bases, and 13 bases lay in between. This CDR3 is built from 15 residues. The chain's CDR3 is CASSLGTAELYEQYF. The DNA of the CDR3 is TGCGCCAGCAGCTTGGGGACGGCGGAACTCTACGAGCAGTACTTC.

This rearrangement joins TRBV5-5 to TRBJ2-7; D is possibly TRBD1 or TRBD2 (5 bases each). This CDR3 comprises 14 residues. Germline V CDR1 and CDR2: SGHKS, YYEKEE (reference sequence). The V end lost 4 bases, the J end lost 0 bases, and 11 bases lay between the germline ends. This CDR3 reads CASSQTGTSYEQYF. DNA for the CDR3: TGTGCCAGCAGCCAGACCGGGACCTCCTACGAGCAGTACTTC.

The chain employs TRBV15 and TRBJ1-6, with a possible D match to TRBD1 (6 bases). CDR1 is LNHNV, CDR2 YYDKDF, per germline (reference sequence). This CDR3 has 14 residues. The ends were cut back, 5 bases at V and 6 bases at J, with 11 bases in the middle. In nucleotides, the CDR3 is TGTGCCACCAGCCGCGGACAGACTAATTCACCCCTCCACTTT. It translates to CATSRGQTNSPLHF.

The gene calls are TRBV7-9 and TRBJ1-6, with TRBD1 identical over 8 bases. V was pared by 6 bases and J by 7 bases, with 8 bases of the junction left unmatched. In germline, CDR1 is SEHNR, CDR2 FQNEAQ (reference sequence). The CDR3 totals 15 residues. The CDR3 DNA reads as TGTGCCAGCAGGGGGCCAGGGGGCACCAATTCACCCCTCCACTTT. It specifies CASRGPGGTNSPLHF.

This sequence joins TRBV10-1 and TRBJ1-2; 10 nucleotides align to TRBD1. V dropped 6 bases and J dropped 0; count of bases not matched to a gene: 7. The CDR3 is made up of 16 amino acids. Germline-derived CDR1 and CDR2 are WNHNN and SYGVQD (reference sequence). The CDR3 region has the DNA TGCGCCAGCAGCCCGGGACAGGGGAACCCTAACTATGGCTACACCTTC. Its protein is CASSPGQGNPNYGYTF.

The rearrangement joins TRBV7-9 to TRBJ1-2, with a possible D match to TRBD1 (6 bases). The V and J ends lost 1 base and 0 bases respectively, with 6 bases between them. Germline CDR1 is SEHNR and CDR2 is FQNEAQ (reference sequence). The CDR3 is made up of 14 amino acids. This chain's CDR3 is CASSLDRANYGYTF. CDR3 bases: TGTGCCAGCAGCTTAGACAGGGCTAACTATGGCTACACCTTC. Based on the CDR3 plus reference TRBV7-9 and TRBJ1-2, the full variable domain is DTGVSQNPRHKITKRGQNVTFRCDPISEHNRLYWYRQTLGQGPEFLTYFQNEAQLEKSRLLSDRFSAERPKGSFSTLEIQRTEQGDSAMYLCASSLDRANYGYTFGSGTRLTVV.

Turning to this clone: This sequence is one base from a far larger clone and is likely a read error. The gene calls are TRBV4-2 and TRBJ2-7; 7 bases are a match to TRBD1. The CDR3 is 14 amino acids. Trimming at V came to 4 bases and at J to 2 bases, leaving 5 bases not matched to a gene. Germline V gives CDR1 LGHNA, CDR2 YNFKEQ. The CDR3 sequence is CASSLTGTAYEQYF. CDR3 sequence (DNA): TGTGCCAGCAGCCTAACCGGGACAGCCTACGAGCAGTACTTC.

The V gene is TRBV25-1, the J gene TRBJ2-1, with D perhaps matching TRBD1 or TRBD2 (5 bases each). The CDR3 covers 16 residues. The germline V gene has CDR1 MGHDK and CDR2 SYGVNS. Between the trimmed V and J ends, which lost 3 bases and 0 bases, there was a span of 12 bases. The CDR3 DNA follows: TGTGCCAGCAGTGATAGAGGGGACCCCTCCTACAATGAGCAGTTCTTC. As protein: CASSDRGDPSYNEQFF.

The chain recombines TRBV30 with TRBJ2-5; 9 nucleotides line up with TRBD2. With V trimmed by 8 bases and J by 7 bases, 17 bases remained unmatched. This CDR3 region has 15 residues. Germline assignment: CDR1 GTSNPN and CDR2 SVGIG (reference sequence). CDR3: CATVEWGRGGVTQYF. The CDR3 nucleotides are TGTGCCACAGTGGAGTGGGGGCGGGGGGGCGTGACCCAGTACTTC.

In its sample, this clone was seen a few times. V and J are TRBV7-2 and TRBJ1-5; unclear D gene. Germline loops: CDR1 SGHTA, CDR2 FQGNSA. The CDR3 is made up of 13 amino acids. Trimming cost V 2 bases and J 0 bases, with 2 bases left between them. The CDR3 sequence is CASSLNSNQPQHF. The CDR3 region has the DNA TGTGCCAGCAGCTTAAATAGCAATCAGCCCCAGCATTTT.

The rearrangement uses TRBV4-2 and TRBJ1-1, with D perhaps TRBD1 (6 bases). Germline V gene data show CDR1 as LGHNA and CDR2 as YNFKEQ. The CDR3 length is 15 residues. V lost 0 bases to trimming and J lost 1 base, with 9 bases between them. The chain's CDR3 is CASSQDDRRNTEAFF. The CDR3 coding sequence is TGTGCCAGCAGCCAAGATGACAGGAGGAACACTGAAGCTTTCTTT.